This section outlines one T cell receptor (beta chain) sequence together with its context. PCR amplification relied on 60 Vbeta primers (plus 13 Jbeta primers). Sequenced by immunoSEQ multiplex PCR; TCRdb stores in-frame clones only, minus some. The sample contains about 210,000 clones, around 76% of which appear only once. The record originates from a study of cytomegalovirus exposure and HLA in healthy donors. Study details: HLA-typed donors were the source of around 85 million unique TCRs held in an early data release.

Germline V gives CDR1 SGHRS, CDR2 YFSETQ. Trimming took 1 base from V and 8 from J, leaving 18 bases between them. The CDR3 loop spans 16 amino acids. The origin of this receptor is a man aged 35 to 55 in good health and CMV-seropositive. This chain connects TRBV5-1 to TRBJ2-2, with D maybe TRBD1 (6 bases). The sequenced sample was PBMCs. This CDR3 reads CASSLSPLTGAGELFF. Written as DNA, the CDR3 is TGCGCCAGCAGCTTGAGCCCTCTGACAGGCGCTGGGGAGCTGTTTTTT.